This TCR beta chain derives from a study of technical replicates of blood from a few donors. The protocol was immunoSEQ multiplex PCR, while the TCRdb copy is restricted to in-frame clones and leaves out a portion. The sample has some 60,000 clones; about 87% are singletons. Sequencing used PBMCs. The sequence derives from a human donor in good health. Some clones in this sample may be carry-over from other donors' samples.

The DNA for the CDR3 is TGTGCCTGGAGTAGGGGCTACAATGAGCAGTTCTTC. Translating gives CAWSRGYNEQFF. The chain couples TRBV30 to TRBJ2-1, with D perhaps TRBD1 (5 bases). The CDR3 runs to 12 residues. Germline CDR1 GTSNPN, CDR2 SVGIG (reference sequence). Trimming removed 2 bases from V and 3 bases from J, with 5 bases in between.